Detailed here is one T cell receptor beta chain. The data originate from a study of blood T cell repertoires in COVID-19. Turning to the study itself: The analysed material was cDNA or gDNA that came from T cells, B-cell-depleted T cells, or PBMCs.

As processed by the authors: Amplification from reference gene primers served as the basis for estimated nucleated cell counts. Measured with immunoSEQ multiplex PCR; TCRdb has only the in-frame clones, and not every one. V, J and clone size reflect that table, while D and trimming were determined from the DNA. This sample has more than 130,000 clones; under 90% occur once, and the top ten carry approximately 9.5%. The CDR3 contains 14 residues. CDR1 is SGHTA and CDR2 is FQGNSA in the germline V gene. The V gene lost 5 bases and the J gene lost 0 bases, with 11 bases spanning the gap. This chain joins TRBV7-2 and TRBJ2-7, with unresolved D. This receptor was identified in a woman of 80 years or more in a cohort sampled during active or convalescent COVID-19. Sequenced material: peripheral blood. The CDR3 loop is CASSAQTLSYEQYF. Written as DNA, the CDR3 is TGTGCCAGCAGCGCACAAACCCTCTCCTACGAGCAGTACTTC.